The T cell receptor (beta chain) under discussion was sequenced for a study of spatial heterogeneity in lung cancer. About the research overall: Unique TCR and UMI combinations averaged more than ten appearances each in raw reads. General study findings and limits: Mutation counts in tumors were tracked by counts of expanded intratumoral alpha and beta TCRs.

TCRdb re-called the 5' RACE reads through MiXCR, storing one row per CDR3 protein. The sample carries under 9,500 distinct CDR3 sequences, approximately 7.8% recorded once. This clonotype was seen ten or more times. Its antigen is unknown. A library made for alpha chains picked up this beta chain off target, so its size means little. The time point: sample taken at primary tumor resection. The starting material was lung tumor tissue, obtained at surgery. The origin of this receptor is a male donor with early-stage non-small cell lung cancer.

This CDR3 reads CASSPQGTGLANGNEQFF. In DNA form, the CDR3 reads TGTGCCAGCTCACCTCAGGGGACGGGACTAGCAAACGGGAATGAGCAGTTCTTC. The V gene is TRBV18, the J gene TRBJ2-1, with TRBD2 matching 9 bases. This CDR3 contains 18 residues. CDR1 and CDR2 (germline): KGHSH, LQKENI. Trimming removed 3 bases from V and 7 bases from J; junction bases left unmatched: 16.